This TCR beta chain came from a study of blood T cell repertoires in COVID-19. V lost 1 base, J lost 4 bases, and 11 bases lay in between. The length of the CDR3 is 14 residues. Germline loops: CDR1 MGHRA, CDR2 YSYEKL. The repertoire was sequenced with immunoSEQ multiplex PCR; TCRdb's copy has only in-frame clones and lacks some. The data contain under 65,000 clones, about 85% of them seen just once; the ten biggest clones take up around 21%. Sequencing input: peripheral blood. The TCR originated in a woman of 80 years or more with COVID-19, enrolled during active disease. The rearrangement links TRBV4-1 to TRBJ2-7; possibly TRBD2 for D (6 bases). The CDR3 sequence is CASSQAGGAYEQYF. In nucleotides, the CDR3 is TGCGCCAGCAGCCAAGCGGGCGGGGCTTACGAGCAGTACTTC.